These 12 T cell receptor beta chains came from one sample sequenced in a study of beta chain features in type 1 diabetes (dated by TCRdb to 2016 to 2019). The receptor library was made with the immunoSEQ multiplex PCR assay. All of the isolated RNA was reverse transcribed with the High Capacity cDNA Reverse Transcription Kit, so expressed TCRB transcripts were sequenced. In its TCRdb copy, this immuneACCESS table keeps in-frame sequences only and misses some clones. Where compared with another copy, unresolved V genes explain less than half of these, and the others have no known cause. The sample has some 270,000 clones on record, 14% of them singletons. Together, the top ten hold about 0.026% of the sample. Sequenced sample: naive CD4+ T cells from blood. What this sample's cell subset or site label stands for: true naive CD4+ T cells. The receptors shown here come from a middle-aged woman in good health.

The V call is TRBV2, the J call TRBJ1-5; tentative D call: TRBD1 (6 bases). CDR1 SNHLY and CDR2 FYNNEI come from the germline V gene. With 6 bases removed from V and 2 bases from J, the gap between germline ends came to 11 bases. The CDR3 is 14 residues long. For the CDR3, the DNA is TGTGCCAGCAGGATGGACAGCCGCAATCAGCCCCAGCATTTT. This gives the protein CASRMDSRNQPQHF.

This clone was picked up a small number of times. V usage is TRBV5-8 and J usage is TRBJ2-5, with TRBD2 identical over 8 bases. CDR1 and CDR2 (germline): SGHTS, YDEGEE. The CDR3 totals 16 residues. V lost 1 base to trimming and J lost 2 bases; unmatched junction nucleotides: 7. CDR3 coding DNA: TGTGCCAGCAGCTTGCGGGGGGGCCGAGGGCAAGAGACCCAGTACTTC. Encoded protein: CASSLRGGRGQETQYF.

This clone was found a few times. The V and J genes are TRBV5-4 and TRBJ2-3; no clear D. CDR1 SGHNT and CDR2 YYREEE come from the germline V gene (reference sequence). The V end was cut by 2 bases, the J end by 1 base, with 8 bases between. The CDR3 is 14 amino acids. As DNA, the CDR3 is TGTGCCAGCAGCTTTAAGACTGGCACAGATACGCAGTATTTT. Translated: CASSFKTGTDTQYF.

The V and J genes are TRBV7-9 and TRBJ2-3; 11 positions agree with TRBD2. Germline trimming cut 5 bases from V and 10 bases from J; bases unmatched to any gene: 14. The CDR3 is 16 residues long. The germline CDR1 and CDR2 sequences are SEHNR and FQNEAQ (reference sequence). CDR3 in amino acids: CASSPRLAGTVMAQYF. CDR3 DNA sequence: TGTGCCAGCAGCCCCAGACTAGCGGGGACAGTAATGGCGCAGTATTTT.

The gene calls are TRBV5-4 and TRBJ1-4; TRBD1 aligns across 8 bases. CDR3 length: 15 residues. V lost 4 bases and J lost 3; bases outside the gene matches: 5. Germline assignment: CDR1 SGHNT and CDR2 YYREEE (reference sequence). In nucleotides, the CDR3 is TGTGCCAGCAGCCCTCAGACAGGGGCTAATGAAAAACTGTTTTTT. It translates to CASSPQTGANEKLFF.

This clone was counted between two and nine times. V and J are TRBV4-1 and TRBJ1-2; 10 bases fit TRBD1. There are 17 residues in the CDR3. Germline assignment: CDR1 MGHRA and CDR2 YSYEKL. Unmatched junction bases numbered 9, after V lost 1 base and J lost 4 bases. The CDR3 is CASSQVFGQGEFYGYTF. Written as DNA, the CDR3 is TGCGCCAGCAGCCAAGTATTTGGACAGGGGGAGTTCTATGGCTACACCTTC.

This chain links TRBV9 with TRBJ2-1; 8 nucleotides match TRBD1. Trimming removed 0 bases from V and 4 bases from J; junction bases left unmatched: 6. This CDR3 contains 16 residues. Germline V gene data show CDR1 as SGDLS and CDR2 as YYNGEE. The CDR3 DNA follows: TGTGCCAGCAGCGTAGTGGGGGGACAGGTATACAATGAGCAGTTCTTC. As protein: CASSVVGGQVYNEQFF. The entire variable domain, with the rest obtained from reference TRBV9 and TRBJ2-1, is as follows: DSGVTQTPKHLITATGQRVTLRCSPRSGDLSVYWYQQSLDQGLQFLIQYYNGEERAKGNILERFSAQQFPDLHSELNLSSLELGDSALYFCASSVVGGQVYNEQFFGPGTRLTVL.

This clone was seen only a few times. The J gene is TRBJ2-1, the V gene TRBV12-5; a possible D gene is TRBD1 (5 bases). The CDR3 is 13 residues long. Germline CDR1 and CDR2: LGHNT and FRNRAP. Trimming stripped 1 base from V and 10 bases from J, with 11 bases between. The CDR3 DNA is TGTGCTAGTGGTTTGGAAACAGGTTGGGAGCAGTTCTTC. This codes for CASGLETGWEQFF.

This clone was seen only a few times. The chain joins TRBV6-6 to TRBJ1-3; D gene ambiguous. Trimming removed 6 bases from V and 4 bases from J, with 10 bases in between. The V gene's germline CDR1 is MNHNY and CDR2 SVGAGI (reference sequence). The CDR3 spans 13 residues. The CDR3 region is CASSRSSGNTIYF. CDR3 in DNA: TGTGCCAGCAGCCGCTCAAGCGGAAACACCATATATTTT.

J is TRBJ1-3 and V is TRBV5-4; D perhaps matches TRBD1 (6 bases). Germline V gene sequence: CDR1 SGHNT, CDR2 YYREEE (reference sequence). The CDR3 has 14 residues. Trimming cost V 2 bases and J 1 base, with 7 bases left between them. The CDR3: CASSFGQSGNTIYF. The CDR3 region has the DNA TGTGCCAGCAGCTTTGGACAGTCTGGAAACACCATATATTTT. Looking up the rest from reference TRBV5-4 and TRBJ1-3 gives the full variable domain: ETGVTQSPTHLIKTRGQQVTLRCSSQSGHNTVSWYQQALGQGPQFIFQYYREEENGRGNFPPRFSGLQFPNYSSELNVNALELDDSALYLCASSFGQSGNTIYFGEGSWLTVV.

Only a few counts were recorded for this clone. The chain joins TRBV11-2 to TRBJ2-5; D is unclear. The CDR3 totals 13 residues. V gave up 1 base and J gave up 7 bases, with 10 bases separating them. Per germline, CDR1 SGHAT and CDR2 FQNNGV. The CDR3 here is CASSLGGVGTQYF. In DNA form, the CDR3 reads TGTGCCAGCAGCTTAGGCGGTGTAGGGACCCAGTACTTC.

This clone has only a few counts. The genes are TRBV25-1 and TRBJ1-2; no definite D call. The V and J ends lost 6 bases and 5 bases respectively, with 16 bases between them. CDR1 and CDR2 (germline): MGHDK, SYGVNS. This CDR3 contains 14 residues. The CDR3 protein is CASRGLGSGYGYTF. The CDR3 DNA sequence: TGTGCCAGCAGGGGGTTGGGATCGGGGTATGGCTACACCTTC.